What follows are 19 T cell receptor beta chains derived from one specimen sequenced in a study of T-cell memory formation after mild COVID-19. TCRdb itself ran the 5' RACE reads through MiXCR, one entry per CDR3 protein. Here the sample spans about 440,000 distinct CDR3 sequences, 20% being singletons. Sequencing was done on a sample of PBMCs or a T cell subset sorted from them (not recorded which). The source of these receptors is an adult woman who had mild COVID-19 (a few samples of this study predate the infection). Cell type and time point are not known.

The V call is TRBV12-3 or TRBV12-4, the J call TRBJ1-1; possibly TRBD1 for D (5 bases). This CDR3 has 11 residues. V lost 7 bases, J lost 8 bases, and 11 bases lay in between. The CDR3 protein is CASTRRGEAFF. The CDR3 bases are TGTGCCAGCACCAGGAGGGGCGAAGCTTTCTTT.

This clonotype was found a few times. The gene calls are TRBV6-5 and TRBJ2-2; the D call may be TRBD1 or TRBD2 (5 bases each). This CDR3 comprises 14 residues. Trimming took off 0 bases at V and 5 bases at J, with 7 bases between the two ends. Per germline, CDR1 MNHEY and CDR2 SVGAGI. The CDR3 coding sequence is TGTGCCAGCAGTTACTCGGGGGTTACCGGGGAGCTGTTTTTT. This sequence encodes CASSYSGVTGELFF.

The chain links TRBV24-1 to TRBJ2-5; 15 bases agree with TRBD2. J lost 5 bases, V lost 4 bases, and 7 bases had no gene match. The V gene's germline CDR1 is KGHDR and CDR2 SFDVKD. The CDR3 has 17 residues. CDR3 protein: CATSDSWTSGRVETQYF. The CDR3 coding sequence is TGTGCCACCAGTGACTCATGGACTAGCGGGAGGGTGGAGACCCAGTACTTC.

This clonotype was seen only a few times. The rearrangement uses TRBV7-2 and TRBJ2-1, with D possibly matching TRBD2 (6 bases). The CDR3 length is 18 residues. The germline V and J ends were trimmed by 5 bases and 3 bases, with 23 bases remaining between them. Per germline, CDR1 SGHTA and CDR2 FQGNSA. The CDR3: CASSANYPGTGNYNEQFF. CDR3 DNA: TGTGCCAGCAGCGCAAATTACCCCGGGACTGGAAACTACAATGAGCAGTTCTTC.

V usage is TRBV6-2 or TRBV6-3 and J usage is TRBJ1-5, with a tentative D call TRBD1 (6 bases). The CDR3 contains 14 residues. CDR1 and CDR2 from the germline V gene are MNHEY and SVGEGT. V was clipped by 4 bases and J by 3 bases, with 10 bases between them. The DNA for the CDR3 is TGTGCCAGCAGTTTGGGACACCCCAATCAGCCCCAGCATTTT. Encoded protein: CASSLGHPNQPQHF.

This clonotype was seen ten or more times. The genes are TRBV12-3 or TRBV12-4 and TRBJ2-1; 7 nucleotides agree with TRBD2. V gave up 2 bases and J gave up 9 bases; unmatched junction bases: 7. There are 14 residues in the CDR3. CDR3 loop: CASSLMGGYGEQFF. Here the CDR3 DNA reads TGTGCCAGCAGTTTAATGGGAGGGTACGGTGAGCAGTTCTTC.

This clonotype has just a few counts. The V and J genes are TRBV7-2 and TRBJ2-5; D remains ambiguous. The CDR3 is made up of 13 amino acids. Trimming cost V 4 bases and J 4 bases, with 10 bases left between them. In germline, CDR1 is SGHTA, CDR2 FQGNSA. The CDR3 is CASSSGVRETQYF. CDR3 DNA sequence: TGTGCCAGCAGCTCCGGCGTCCGAGAGACCCAGTACTTC.

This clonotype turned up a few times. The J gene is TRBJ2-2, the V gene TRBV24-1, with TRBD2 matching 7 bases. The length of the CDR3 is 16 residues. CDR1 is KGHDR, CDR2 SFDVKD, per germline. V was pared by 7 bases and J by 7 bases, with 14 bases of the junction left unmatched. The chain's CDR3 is CATSADRGEYDGELFF. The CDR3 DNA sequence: TGTGCCACCAGCGCCGACCGGGGGGAATATGACGGGGAGCTGTTTTTT.

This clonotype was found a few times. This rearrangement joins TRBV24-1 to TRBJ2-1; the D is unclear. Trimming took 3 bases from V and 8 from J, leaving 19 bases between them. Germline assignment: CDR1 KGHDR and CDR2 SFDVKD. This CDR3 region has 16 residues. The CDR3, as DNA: TGTGCCACCAGTGATGTTTCGAACAGTCAACGGTATGAGCAGTTCTTC. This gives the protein CATSDVSNSQRYEQFF.

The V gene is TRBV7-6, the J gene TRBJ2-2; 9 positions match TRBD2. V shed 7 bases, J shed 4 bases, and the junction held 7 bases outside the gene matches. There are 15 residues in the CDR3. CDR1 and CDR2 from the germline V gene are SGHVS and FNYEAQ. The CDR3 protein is CASTRSTSGTGELFF. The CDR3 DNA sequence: TGTGCCAGCACTCGCTCGACTAGCGGCACCGGGGAGCTGTTTTTT.

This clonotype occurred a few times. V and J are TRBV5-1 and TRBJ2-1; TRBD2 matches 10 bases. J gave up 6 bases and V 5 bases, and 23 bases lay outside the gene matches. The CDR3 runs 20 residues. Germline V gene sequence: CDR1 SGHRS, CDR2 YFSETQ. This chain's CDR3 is CASREDSGLARGLGGNEQFF. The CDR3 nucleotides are TGCGCCAGCAGAGAAGACTCGGGACTAGCGCGTGGCCTGGGGGGCAATGAGCAGTTCTTC.

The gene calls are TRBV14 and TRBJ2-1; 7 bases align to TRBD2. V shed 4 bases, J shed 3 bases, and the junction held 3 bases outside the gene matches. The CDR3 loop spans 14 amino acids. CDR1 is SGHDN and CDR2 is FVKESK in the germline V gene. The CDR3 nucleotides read TGTGCCAGCAGCCCTAGCGGTTACTACAATGAGCAGTTCTTC. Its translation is CASSPSGYYNEQFF.

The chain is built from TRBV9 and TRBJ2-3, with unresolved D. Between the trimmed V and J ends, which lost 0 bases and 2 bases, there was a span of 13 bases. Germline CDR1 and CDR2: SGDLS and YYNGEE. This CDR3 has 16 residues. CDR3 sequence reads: CASSVEGRTFTDTQYF. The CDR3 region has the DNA TGTGCCAGCAGCGTAGAGGGTAGAACCTTCACAGATACGCAGTATTTT.

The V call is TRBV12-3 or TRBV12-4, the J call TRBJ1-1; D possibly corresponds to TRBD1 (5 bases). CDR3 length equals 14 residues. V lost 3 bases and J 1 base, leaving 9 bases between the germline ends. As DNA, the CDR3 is TGTGCCAGCAGTTTCAGGGCAGCGAACACTGAAGCTTTCTTT. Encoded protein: CASSFRAANTEAFF.

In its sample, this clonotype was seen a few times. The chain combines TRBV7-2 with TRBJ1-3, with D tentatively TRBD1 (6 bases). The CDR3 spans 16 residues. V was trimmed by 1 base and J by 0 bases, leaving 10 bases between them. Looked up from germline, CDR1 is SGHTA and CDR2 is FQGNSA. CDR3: CASSLEGGYSGNTIYF. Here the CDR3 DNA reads TGTGCCAGCAGCTTAGAGGGGGGGTACTCTGGAAACACCATATATTTT.

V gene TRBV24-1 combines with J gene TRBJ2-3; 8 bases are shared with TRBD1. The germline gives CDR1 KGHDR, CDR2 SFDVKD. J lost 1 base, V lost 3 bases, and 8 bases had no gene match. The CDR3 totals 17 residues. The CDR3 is CATSDQRQGWRTDTQYF. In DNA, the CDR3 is TGTGCCACCAGTGATCAGAGACAGGGGTGGCGCACAGATACGCAGTATTTT.

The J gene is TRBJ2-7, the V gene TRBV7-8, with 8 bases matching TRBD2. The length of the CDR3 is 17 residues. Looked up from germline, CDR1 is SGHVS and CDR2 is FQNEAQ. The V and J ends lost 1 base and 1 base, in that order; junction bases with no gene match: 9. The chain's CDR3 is CASSLVGGDHGSYEQYF. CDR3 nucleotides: TGTGCCAGCAGCTTAGTCGGGGGGGATCACGGGTCCTACGAGCAGTACTTC.

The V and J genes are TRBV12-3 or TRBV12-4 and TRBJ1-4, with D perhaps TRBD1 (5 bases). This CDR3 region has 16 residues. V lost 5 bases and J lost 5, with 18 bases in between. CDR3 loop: CASSLRVGRGNEKLFF. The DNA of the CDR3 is TGTGCCAGCAGTCTCCGAGTCGGGAGGGGAAATGAAAAACTGTTTTTT.

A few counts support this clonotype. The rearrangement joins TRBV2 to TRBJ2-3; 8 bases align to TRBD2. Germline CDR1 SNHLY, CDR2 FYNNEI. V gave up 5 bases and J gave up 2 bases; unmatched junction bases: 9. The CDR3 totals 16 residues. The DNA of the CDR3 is TGTGCCAGCAGTTTGGTCCCGGGAGGGAACACAGATACGCAGTATTTT. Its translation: CASSLVPGGNTDTQYF.